This TCR beta chain was found in a study of cytomegalovirus exposure and HLA in healthy donors. This clone occurred once. Its antigen is unknown. Overall study results and limits: Sequencing artifact likely explains a cluster of highly shared sequence variants. According to an earlier analysis, most TCR beta V segments yielded productive rearrangements about 87% or about 30% of the time.

The PCR ran on 60 Vbeta and 13 Jbeta primers. Measured with immunoSEQ multiplex PCR; TCRdb has only the in-frame clones, and not every one. In the table there are more than 95,000 clones, around 75% of which are singletons. The CDR3 sequence is 15 residues long. The trim removed 6 bases at V and 0 bases at J, leaving 10 bases unmatched. The germline gives CDR1 SQVTM, CDR2 ANQGSEA. The chain carries TRBV29-1 and TRBJ1-1; TRBD1 aligns across 7 bases. The sample was PBMCs. The clonotype was recovered from a woman aged 18-29 years in good health and CMV-seronegative. The CDR3 nucleotides read TGCAGCGTGGACACAGGGGTTCCTATGAACACTGAAGCTTTCTTT. Translation gives CSVDTGVPMNTEAFF.